This is a list of T cell receptor beta chains from one sample in a study of post-analysis software for immune sequencing data. Each CDR3 protein gets one entry after TCRdb re-called the PCR reads with MiXCR. The sample has hundreds of thousands of distinct CDR3 sequences, about 57% seen once. The sample taken for sequencing was blood. These receptors were obtained from a girl aged 5 to 17 with multiple sclerosis. The CDR3 runs from the conserved cysteine through the conserved F or W. Only some rows state a clone size, as once, few, many or a class for expanded clones.

few,TRBJ1-2,TRBV5-6,CASRLQGGNGYTF
.,TRBJ1-2,TRBV20-1,CSANDRGRSGGGNGYTF
.,TRBJ2-1,TRBV12-3/TRBV12-4,CASTPGGRSSYNEQFF
.,TRBJ1-2,TRBV29-1,CSVEGGRDRPLYGYTF
.,TRBJ1-2,TRBV29-1,CSVERRSGYGYTF
.,TRBJ2-7,TRBV7-3,CASTGGGSYEQYF
once,TRBJ2-6,TRBV12-3/TRBV12-4,CASSRTRSSSGANVLTF
.,TRBJ2-7,TRBV7-2,CASSRRDTNYEQYF
few,TRBJ2-5,TRBV5-6,CASSFITFLQGATGAQYF
.,TRBJ1-2,TRBV5-5,CASRLLGQPSYGYTF
.,TRBJ1-1,TRBV5-1,CASSFFGTGGGGTEAFF
.,TRBJ2-7,TRBV10-3,CAGGTSSYEQYF
.,TRBJ1-2,TRBV6-5,CASSYSPGGAGGYTF
.,TRBJ2-5,TRBV20-1,CSARDGGRPQETQYF
few,TRBJ2-1,TRBV6-5,CASRVAGSYNEQFF
many,TRBJ2-7,TRBV5-1,CASSSGSSYEQYF
.,TRBJ1-2,TRBV29-1,CSAQGYYGYTF
few,TRBJ2-3,TRBV5-1,CASSSLFTDTQYF
.,TRBJ2-5,TRBV10-3,CAISPNDRKETQYF
.,TRBJ2-2,TRBV24-1,CATRGGSTGELFF
few,TRBJ2-3,TRBV3-1,CASSPTPSSDTQYF
once,TRBJ2-5,TRBV3-1,CASSLPPTETQYF
.,TRBJ2-1,TRBV20-1,CSAEPGLAENYYNEQFF
.,TRBJ2-3,TRBV12-3/TRBV12-4,CASSFATSTDTQYF
.,TRBJ1-2,TRBV20-1,CSARDSTGVDGYTF
few,TRBJ1-1,TRBV15,CATSKIQGDTEAFF
.,.,TRBV15,CATSSRTSGKETQYF
.,TRBJ2-7,TRBV25-1,CASSARGISSYEQYF
.,TRBJ2-5,TRBV5-6,CASSLATAEGGETQYF
.,TRBJ2-7,TRBV5-1,CASSTRGTSGIQEQYF
.,TRBJ2-7,TRBV25-1,CASEARHEQYF
few,TRBJ2-7,TRBV20-1,CSASGGVRVDEQYF
.,TRBJ2-4,TRBV7-2,CASSLALIQNIQYF
.,TRBJ2-5,TRBV7-9,CASSSGTREWETQYF
.,TRBJ2-3,TRBV12-3/TRBV12-4,CASRSSGGVGDTQYF
.,TRBJ1-2,TRBV20-1,CRSDTSGYTF
.,TRBJ2-1,TRBV15,CATSTLDTGAHEQDF
many,TRBJ2-6,TRBV5-1,CASSSSNSGANVLTF
.,TRBJ2-7,TRBV7-3,CASSLEAGEEYEQYF
.,TRBJ1-1,TRBV25-1,CASSESGTTYRTEAFF
.,TRBJ1-2,TRBV29-1,CSVVPDDRDYGYTF
few,TRBJ2-7,TRBV20-1,CSARDPRQGATEQYF
.,TRBJ2-4,TRBV12-3/TRBV12-4,CASSLLSSNIQYF
.,TRBJ1-6,TRBV6-6,CASKGDSHSPLHF
.,TRBJ2-6,TRBV6-1,CASSESGGSGANVLTF
few,TRBJ2-4,TRBV29-1,CSVVAVLAKNIQYF
.,TRBJ1-2,TRBV21-1,CASSKEGREFYGYTF
.,TRBJ1-1,TRBV6-2/TRBV6-3,CASSSTWSGTEAFF
.,TRBJ2-1,TRBV20-1,CSAPSSGRGSEQFF
.,.,TRBV7-9,CASSKSSGQGGFYEQYF
.,TRBJ1-2,TRBV5-5,CASSPPGTTLHYGYTF
.,TRBJ1-4,TRBV4-2,CASSEGDNEKLFF
.,.,TRBV7-6,CASSPQGALVYEQYF
.,TRBJ2-5,TRBV29-1,CSVLPRTETQYF
.,TRBJ2-1,TRBV5-1,CASSGRAGAPDEQFF
.,TRBJ2-3,TRBV7-2,CASSRPGNTQYF
.,.,TRBV7-3,CACSSQAGLFHEQYF
.,TRBJ1-1,TRBV4-1,CASSQIPTLNTEAFF
.,TRBJ2-5,TRBV20-1,CSAEGLGETQYF
few,TRBJ1-5,TRBV29-1,CSVGLGQAGPHQPQHF